Below are 9 T cell receptor beta chains sequenced from a single sample in a study of T cell responses to AZD1222 COVID-19 vaccine. Here immunoSEQ multiplex PCR was the method, and the copy in TCRdb shows in-frame clones only, minus some. This sample yields about 110,000 clones, of which over 80% are seen a single time; about 9.1% belongs to the top ten. The material was peripheral blood, obtained 28 days after the second AZD1222 dose. These receptors originate from an adult who received the AZD1222 COVID-19 vaccine.

The J gene is TRBJ1-2, the V gene TRBV3-1 (or the pseudogene TRBV3-2), with 10 positions matching TRBD1. From germline, CDR1 is LGHDT and CDR2 YNNKEL (reference sequence). V shed 6 bases and J 4 bases; nucleotides not matched to a gene: 5. The CDR3 runs 14 residues. The CDR3 reads CASRQRDRGYGYTF. CDR3 bases: TGTGCCAGCAGGCAGCGGGACAGGGGCTATGGCTACACCTTC.

The V and J genes are TRBV27 and TRBJ1-4; possibly TRBD1 for D (5 bases). Germline V gives CDR1 MNHEY, CDR2 SMNVEV (reference sequence). This CDR3 contains 14 residues. V lost 2 bases to trimming and J lost 8 bases, with 12 bases between them. The CDR3 protein is CASSLLGEEEKLFF. The CDR3 nucleotides read TGTGCCAGCAGTTTACTAGGGGAGGAAGAAAAACTGTTTTTT.

The chain couples TRBV2 to TRBJ1-4; D is uncertain. The CDR3 sequence is 12 residues long. Trimming removed 3 bases from V and 8 bases from J, with 7 bases in between. The germline V gene has CDR1 SNHLY and CDR2 FYNNEI. In DNA form, the CDR3 reads TGTGCCAGCAGTGACTTTGGAGAAAAACTGTTTTTT. This codes for CASSDFGEKLFF.

The gene calls are TRBV18 and TRBJ1-5; 10 positions match TRBD1. This CDR3 has 15 residues. Germline V gene lookup returns CDR1 KGHSH and CDR2 LQKENI. Trimming took 6 bases from V and 0 from J; bases not matched to a gene: 2. The CDR3 loop is CASSRTGGSNQPQHF. CDR3 bases: TGTGCCAGCTCCCGGACAGGGGGTAGCAATCAGCCCCAGCATTTT.

The rearrangement links TRBV11-3 to TRBJ2-2; D not certain. The CDR3 has 14 residues. Trimming took 0 bases from V and 6 from J, leaving 8 bases between them. Per germline, CDR1 SGHNT and CDR2 YENEEA. CDR3 sequence (DNA): TGTGCCAGCAGCTTAGACGAGATAGCCGGGGAGCTGTTTTTT. Translating it yields CASSLDEIAGELFF.

The J gene is TRBJ2-7, the V gene TRBV7-2, with 9 bases fitting TRBD1. This CDR3 region has 15 residues. Germline V gene lookup returns CDR1 SGHTA and CDR2 FQGNSA. J lost 3 bases, V lost 1 base, and 4 bases had no gene match. The CDR3 protein is CASSLVTGGNYEQYF. CDR3 DNA: TGTGCCAGCAGCTTAGTGACAGGGGGTAACTACGAGCAGTACTTC.

The rearrangement links TRBV19 to TRBJ1-3, with a possible D match to TRBD1 (6 bases). Trimming removed 8 bases from V and 0 bases from J, with 11 bases in between. The CDR3 is made up of 14 amino acids. The germline gives CDR1 LNHDA, CDR2 SQIVND (reference sequence). DNA of the CDR3: TGTGCCAGTTCCACAGGGACCTCTGGAAACACCATATATTTT. It yields the protein CASSTGTSGNTIYF. Using reference TRBV19 and TRBJ1-3 for the parts outside the CDR3, the full variable domain is DGGITQSPKYLFRKEGQNVTLSCEQNLNHDAMYWYRQDPGQGLRLIYYSQIVNDFQKGDIAEGYSVSREKKESFPLTVTSAQKNPTAFYLCASSTGTSGNTIYFGEGSWLTVV.

The chain carries TRBV27 and TRBJ1-1; D not certain. Trimming cost V 5 bases and J 0 bases, with 7 bases left between them. The CDR3 is 13 amino acids. From germline, CDR1 is MNHEY and CDR2 SMNVEV (reference sequence). DNA of the CDR3: TGTGCCAGCAGTCCGGGAGTGAACACTGAAGCTTTCTTT. This sequence encodes CASSPGVNTEAFF.

The chain combines TRBV6-5 with TRBJ1-3, with a weak D call TRBD1 (5 bases). CDR1 and CDR2 (germline): MNHEY, SVGAGI. The CDR3 is 15 amino acids. V lost 6 bases and J lost 0, with 12 bases in between. The CDR3 reads CASRRQTNSGNTIYF. Written as DNA, the CDR3 is TGTGCCAGCAGACGACAGACGAACTCTGGAAACACCATATATTTT.